The 22 T cell receptor beta chains below all came from one sample that was sequenced in a study of blood T cell repertoires in COVID-19. The assay was immunoSEQ multiplex PCR, and TCRdb's table has in-frame clones only and misses some. The sample consists of about 150,000 clones, around 80% of them appearing once. Sequencing was done on a sample of PBMCs or T cells enriched from blood (not recorded which). The receptors come from a woman between 65 and 79 years old in a cohort exposed to, infected with or recovered from COVID-19 (not recorded which).

The chain is built from TRBV9 and TRBJ2-1, with a tentative D call TRBD2 (6 bases). V lost 4 bases, J lost 9 bases, and 17 bases lay in between. CDR3 size: 14 residues. From germline, CDR1 is SGDLS and CDR2 YYNGEE. DNA for the CDR3: TGTGCCAGCAGCCCCAGAAGGCGGGATACTGAGCAGTTCTTC. It codes for CASSPRRRDTEQFF.

The chain employs TRBV2 and TRBJ1-4, with D hard to call. The CDR3 length is 13 residues. Per germline, CDR1 SNHLY and CDR2 FYNNEI. V shed 4 bases and J shed 8 bases, with 11 bases lying between them. The CDR3 spells CASSVISVEKLFF. The CDR3 DNA sequence: TGTGCCAGCAGTGTCATCTCGGTGGAAAAACTGTTTTTT. The full variable domain, with the rest looked up from reference TRBV2 and TRBJ1-4, is EPEVTQTPSHQVTQMGQEVILRCVPISNHLYFYWYRQILGQKVEFLVSFYNNEISEKSEIFDDQFSVERPDGSNFTLKIRSTKLEDSAMYFCASSVISVEKLFFGSGTQLSVL.

This clone was seen a single time. The chain combines TRBV11-2 with TRBJ1-1; D not certain. The germline V and J ends were trimmed by 1 base and 3 bases, with 6 bases remaining between them. Germline CDR1 SGHAT, CDR2 FQNNGV. The CDR3 loop spans 13 amino acids. The CDR3 loop reads CASSLVVDTEAFF. CDR3 in DNA: TGTGCCAGCAGCTTAGTGGTAGACACTGAAGCTTTCTTT.

The chain uses TRBV6-1 and TRBJ1-1, with D unresolved. V lost 3 bases, J lost 3 bases, and 5 bases lay in between. The CDR3 spans 12 residues. Germline CDR1 and CDR2: MNHNS and SASEGT. CDR3 region: CASSDRYTEAFF. CDR3 in DNA: TGTGCCAGCAGTGACAGGTACACTGAAGCTTTCTTT.

The genes are TRBV7-2 and TRBJ2-5, with 13 bases that match TRBD2. V was pared by 2 bases and J by 7 bases, with 4 bases of the junction left unmatched. This CDR3 region has 15 residues. In germline, CDR1 is SGHTA, CDR2 FQGNSA. The CDR3 nucleotides read TGTGCCAGCAGCTTAACTAGCGGGAGGGCTCTGACCCAGTACTTC. Translation gives CASSLTSGRALTQYF.

This sequence joins TRBV27 and TRBJ2-5, with a tentative D call TRBD2 (5 bases). The CDR3 covers 16 residues. V was pared by 4 bases and J by 5 bases, with 20 bases between. The V gene's germline CDR1 is MNHEY and CDR2 SMNVEV (reference sequence). In DNA form, the CDR3 reads TGTGCCAGCAGTTCCGGACGGGCTAGCTCTGGGGAGACCCAGTACTTC. This sequence encodes CASSSGRASSGETQYF.

The V call is TRBV7-9, the J call TRBJ2-3; D remains ambiguous. The V end was cut by 3 bases, the J end by 2 bases, with 12 bases between. Germline V gives CDR1 SEHNR, CDR2 FQNEAQ (reference sequence). CDR3 length: 15 residues. The CDR3 sequence: CASSFQATVTDTQYF. The CDR3 region has the DNA TGTGCCAGCAGCTTTCAGGCCACCGTCACAGATACGCAGTATTTT.

The table lists this clone with a few counts. The chain is built from TRBV27 and TRBJ2-5, with a tentative D call TRBD2 (5 bases). CDR3 length: 15 amino acids. The ends were cut back, 0 bases at V and 1 base at J, with 9 bases in the middle. Germline V gene lookup returns CDR1 MNHEY and CDR2 SMNVEV (reference sequence). CDR3 in DNA: TGTGCCAGCAGTTTATCCGGACTGCCCCAAGAGACCCAGTACTTC. This encodes CASSLSGLPQETQYF.

This clone came up a few times. The chain recombines TRBV10-3 with TRBJ1-6; the D gene is possibly TRBD1 (5 bases). Trimming removed 4 bases at V and 9 bases at J, with 19 bases between. The CDR3 is 16 residues long. Germline V gene lookup returns CDR1 ENHRY and CDR2 SYGVKD. The CDR3 region has the DNA TGTGCCATCAGTGCCGGTGAGGGCGGGGGAAGTTCACCCCTCCACTTT. Translating gives CAISAGEGGGSSPLHF.

This clone was recorded only once. The CDR3 loop reads CASSFSSDEQFF. CDR3 bases: TGTGCCAGCAGTTTTTCCTCGGATGAGCAGTTCTTC. The chain carries TRBV12-3 or TRBV12-4 and TRBJ2-1; D unresolved. There are 12 residues in the CDR3. V gave up 3 bases and J gave up 8 bases, with 8 bases separating them.

CDR3 bases: TGTGCCAGCAGCCAAGATAAAGCGGGAGTGGATACGCAGTATTTT. This codes for CASSQDKAGVDTQYF. The J gene is TRBJ2-3, the V gene TRBV3-1 (or the pseudogene TRBV3-2), with 8 bases that match TRBD2. The CDR3 has 15 amino acids. Unmatched junction bases numbered 5, after V lost 0 bases and J lost 6 bases. The germline gives CDR1 LGHDT, CDR2 YNNKEL (reference sequence).

This clone showed up just a few times. The V and J genes are TRBV7-6 and TRBJ2-1; TRBD1 matches at 8 bases. Germline V gene sequence: CDR1 SGHVS, CDR2 FNYEAQ. Trimming took 5 bases from V and 6 from J; bases not matched to a gene: 12. CDR3 size: 16 residues. Written as DNA, the CDR3 is TGTGCCAGCAGCCCTAGTTGGCAGGGGGCTGGCAATGAGCAGTTCTTC. This sequence encodes CASSPSWQGAGNEQFF.

The genes are TRBV21-1 and TRBJ2-3; the table's TRBD2 call for D was not verified on the DNA. TRBV21-1 is annotated as a pseudogene. The CDR3 is made up of 16 amino acids. The DNA for the CDR3 is TGTGCCAGCGGGAAGCTTGCGGGAGCCGTCACAGATACGCAGTATTTT. Protein product: CASGKLAGAVTDTQYF.

The chain combines TRBV10-3 with TRBJ2-1; 7 positions match TRBD1. This CDR3 has 16 amino acids. Unmatched junction bases numbered 13, after V lost 3 bases and J lost 8 bases. Germline CDR1 ENHRY, CDR2 SYGVKD. The CDR3 protein is CAISERPDRVRDEQFF. CDR3 nucleotide sequence: TGTGCCATCAGTGAACGTCCCGACAGGGTTCGTGATGAGCAGTTCTTC.

Only a few counts were recorded for this clone. The V gene is TRBV14, the J gene TRBJ2-3; a possible D gene is TRBD2 (5 bases). The CDR3 contains 12 residues. The germline gives CDR1 SGHDN, CDR2 FVKESK. The germline V and J ends were trimmed by 1 base and 7 bases, with 6 bases remaining between them. In DNA, the CDR3 is TGTGCCAGCAGCCAAGCGGGAAATACGCAGTATTTT. Protein sequence: CASSQAGNTQYF.

The rearrangement joins TRBV18 to TRBJ1-5; possible D gene TRBD1, 5 bases. Germline V gives CDR1 KGHSH, CDR2 LQKENI. Trimming removed 8 bases from V and 9 bases from J, with 17 bases in between. This CDR3 is built from 13 residues. The CDR3 nucleotides are TGTGCCAGCCATCCAGATCCCCAGGGGCCCCAGCATTTT. Its translation is CASHPDPQGPQHF.

The rearrangement links TRBV6-5 to TRBJ1-6; possible D gene TRBD1, 6 bases. The V end was cut by 1 base, the J end by 6 bases, with 13 bases between. CDR3 length equals 16 residues. The germline gives CDR1 MNHEY, CDR2 SVGAGI. CDR3 DNA sequence: TGTGCCAGCAGTTACTACCCCCAACAGGGTAATTCACCCCTCCACTTT. This sequence encodes CASSYYPQQGNSPLHF.

The chain couples TRBV11-2 to TRBJ1-3; TRBD1 matches 9 bases. This CDR3 has 14 amino acids. Trimming took 3 bases from V and 4 from J; bases not matched to a gene: 1. The germline V gene encodes CDR1 SGHAT and CDR2 FQNNGV. The CDR3 bases are TGTGCCAGCAGCTTTACAGGGGGCGGAAACACCATATATTTT. This gives the protein CASSFTGGGNTIYF.

V usage is TRBV2 and J usage is TRBJ2-5; 10 bases agree with TRBD2. V was pared by 8 bases and J by 0 bases, with 3 bases of the junction left unmatched. The CDR3 totals 14 residues. The V gene's germline CDR1 is SNHLY and CDR2 FYNNEI. In DNA, the CDR3 is TGTGCCAGCGCGACTAGCGGGTACCAAGAGACCCAGTACTTC. Protein product: CASATSGYQETQYF. The entire variable domain, with the rest obtained from reference TRBV2 and TRBJ2-5, is as follows: EPEVTQTPSHQVTQMGQEVILRCVPISNHLYFYWYRQILGQKVEFLVSFYNNEISEKSEIFDDQFSVERPDGSNFTLKIRSTKLEDSAMYFCASATSGYQETQYFGPGTRLLVL.

The gene calls are TRBV2 and TRBJ2-7; D is possibly TRBD2 (5 bases). This CDR3 has 13 amino acids. Trimming cost V 0 bases and J 4 bases, with 7 bases left between them. The germline gives CDR1 SNHLY, CDR2 FYNNEI. The CDR3 here is CASSEARDYEQYF. The CDR3 DNA follows: TGTGCCAGCAGTGAAGCTCGGGATTACGAGCAGTACTTC.

The chain couples TRBV18 to TRBJ1-4, with unresolved D. The V gene lost 6 bases and the J gene lost 5 bases, with 28 bases spanning the gap. This CDR3 region has 19 residues. Germline V lookup: CDR1 KGHSH, CDR2 LQKENI. The CDR3 reads CASSPATGPTRDENEKLFF. DNA of the CDR3: TGTGCCAGCTCCCCCGCGACTGGACCGACTAGAGATGAGAATGAAAAACTGTTTTTT.

This chain connects TRBV5-1 to TRBJ2-7; 7 bases map to TRBD1. After removal of 2 bases from V and 1 base from J, the junction contained 3 bases not matched to a gene. This CDR3 comprises 14 residues. Germline lookup yields CDR1 SGHRS and CDR2 YFSETQ. The CDR3 region has the DNA TGCGCCAGCAGCTTAGCACAGGGGTCCTACGAGCAGTACTTC. Encoded protein: CASSLAQGSYEQYF.